Presented here are 2 T cell receptor beta chains from one specimen sequenced in a study of CD8+ T cells in alopecia areata. It was cDNA, reverse transcribed from extracted RNA, that served as the sequencing template. Assay used: immunoSEQ multiplex PCR; TCRdb lists only in-frame clones, some missing. This sample carries 150,000 to 200,000 clones, over 55% of them seen once, and the ten largest clones take roughly 1.7%. This specimen was CD4+ T cells sorted from blood, taken at week 0. These receptors all come from a human donor with alopecia areata.

The table lists this clone with a count of one. The V and J genes are TRBV5-4 and TRBJ2-6, with D unclear. The V gene's germline CDR1 is SGHNT and CDR2 YYREEE (reference sequence). V was cut by 7 bases and J by 1 base, with 12 bases left in between. The CDR3 runs 15 residues. For the CDR3, the DNA is TGTGCCAGCGGCTCGTGGGGATCTGGGGCCAACGTCCTGACTTTC. This codes for CASGSWGSGANVLTF.

V and J are TRBV29-1 and TRBJ1-1; possible D gene TRBD1, 5 bases. The CDR3 is 12 amino acids. Germline loops: CDR1 SQVTM, CDR2 ANQGSEA. V was pared by 6 bases and J by 3 bases, with 11 bases between. The CDR3 coding sequence is TGCAGCGTAGGGACCTTTGACACTGAAGCTTTCTTT. This sequence encodes CSVGTFDTEAFF.